The next 31 T cell receptor beta chains were all read from a single sample in a study of STAT5B mutations in CD4+ large granular lymphocyte leukemia. Some clones are missing from TCRdb's copy, which holds only in-frame ones; the method was immunoSEQ multiplex PCR. The sample holds some 23,000 clones, 70% to 80% seen once. The specimen was CD4+ T cells from blood buffy coats. Every receptor here comes from a human donor in good health.

This chain links TRBV5-6 with TRBJ1-6, with D unclear. V shed 0 bases and J shed 3 bases, with 10 bases lying between them. The CDR3 loop spans 16 amino acids. Germline V gene data show CDR1 as SGHDT and CDR2 as YYEEEE. For the CDR3, the DNA is TGTGCCAGCAGCTTGGGTTATAGAAACTATAATTCACCCCTCCACTTT. This encodes CASSLGYRNYNSPLHF.

J is TRBJ2-1 and V is TRBV7-2, with TRBD2 matching 8 bases. This CDR3 is built from 15 residues. V dropped 5 bases and J dropped 6; count of bases not matched to a gene: 9. Germline loops: CDR1 SGHTA, CDR2 FQGNSA. CDR3 loop: CASSTGGAGGNEQFF. In nucleotides, the CDR3 is TGTGCCAGCAGCACCGGGGGTGCGGGGGGCAATGAGCAGTTCTTC.

This clone was counted between two and nine times. The rearrangement links TRBV2 to TRBJ1-5; D gene uncertain. Germline V gene lookup returns CDR1 SNHLY and CDR2 FYNNEI. Deletions cut 6 bases from V and 4 bases from J, with 7 bases between. This CDR3 is built from 12 residues. In DNA form, the CDR3 reads TGTGCCAGCAGCTCGAGGAATCAGCCCCAGCATTTT. Protein: CASSSRNQPQHF. Drawing the rest from reference TRBV2 and TRBJ1-5, the complete variable domain is EPEVTQTPSHQVTQMGQEVILRCVPISNHLYFYWYRQILGQKVEFLVSFYNNEISEKSEIFDDQFSVERPDGSNFTLKIRSTKLEDSAMYFCASSSRNQPQHFGDGTRLSIL.

The V and J genes are TRBV7-8 and TRBJ2-5; D remains ambiguous. There are 13 residues in the CDR3. Germline lookup yields CDR1 SGHVS and CDR2 FQNEAQ. V was pared by 5 bases and J by 5 bases, with 12 bases between. CDR3 nucleotides: TGTGCCAGCAGCCCGAGTTTTAGGGAGACCCAGTACTTC. Amino acids: CASSPSFRETQYF.

The genes are TRBV9 and TRBJ2-5; the D gene is possibly TRBD2 (7 bases). V gave up 0 bases and J gave up 4 bases, with 13 bases separating them. This CDR3 is built from 15 residues. Germline-derived CDR1 and CDR2 are SGDLS and YYNGEE. The CDR3: CASSVAWGGRETQYF. In DNA form, the CDR3 reads TGTGCCAGCAGCGTAGCGTGGGGGGGCCGAGAGACCCAGTACTTC.

In this sample, this clone turned up a few times. The rearrangement uses TRBV7-2 and TRBJ1-4; weak D call: TRBD1 (6 bases). The ends were cut back, 1 base at V and 8 bases at J, with 14 bases in the middle. CDR3 length: 15 amino acids. Per germline, CDR1 SGHTA and CDR2 FQGNSA. CDR3 protein: CASSLELGHPEKLFF. As DNA, the CDR3 is TGTGCCAGCAGCTTAGAGCTGGGACACCCCGAAAAACTGTTTTTT.

The J gene is TRBJ2-1, the V gene TRBV5-1; TRBD1 aligns across 7 bases. Germline V gene sequence: CDR1 SGHRS, CDR2 YFSETQ. CDR3 length equals 14 residues. Trimming took 4 bases from V and 5 from J; bases not matched to a gene: 6. The CDR3 DNA is TGCGCCAGCAGCCGGACAGGTCCGCACAATGAGCAGTTCTTC. Protein product: CASSRTGPHNEQFF.

The V call is TRBV2, the J call TRBJ1-3; D perhaps matches TRBD1 (6 bases). V lost 3 bases to trimming and J lost 2 bases, with 11 bases between them. The CDR3 runs 15 residues. Germline V gives CDR1 SNHLY, CDR2 FYNNEI. CDR3 DNA: TGTGCCAGCAGTGATAGGGGGAACCCTGGAAACACCATATATTTT. Translation gives CASSDRGNPGNTIYF.

This clone was recorded once. The V gene is TRBV5-5, the J gene TRBJ2-3; perhaps TRBD1 as D (6 bases). Germline CDR1 reads SGHKS; CDR2 reads YYEKEE (reference sequence). The CDR3 extends over 16 amino acids. Trimming removed 0 bases from V and 0 bases from J, with 11 bases in between. CDR3 in DNA: TGTGCCAGCAGCTTGGGGCAGGGGCTGAGCACAGATACGCAGTATTTT. Its protein product is CASSLGQGLSTDTQYF.

J is TRBJ2-7 and V is TRBV27; 13 nucleotides match TRBD2. V lost 6 bases and J lost 3; bases outside the gene matches: 5. Germline V gives CDR1 MNHEY, CDR2 SMNVEV (reference sequence). The CDR3 runs to 15 residues. The CDR3 loop reads CASRGGLAGHYEQYF. In nucleotides, the CDR3 is TGTGCCAGCAGAGGGGGACTAGCGGGACACTACGAGCAGTACTTC.

This chain joins TRBV11-2 and TRBJ1-5; weak D call: TRBD1 (6 bases). CDR1 is SGHAT and CDR2 is FQNNGV in the germline V gene. V lost 2 bases to trimming and J lost 2 bases, with 10 bases between them. The CDR3 sequence is 15 residues long. The CDR3, as DNA: TGTGCCAGCAGCTTACGGGCAGGGGGCAATCAGCCCCAGCATTTT. Translating gives CASSLRAGGNQPQHF.

This chain connects TRBV7-3 to TRBJ2-1, with no clear D. Germline V gene lookup returns CDR1 SGHTA and CDR2 FQGTGA. The CDR3 extends over 15 amino acids. Trimming shortened V by 3 bases and J by 4 bases, and 13 bases separated the two germline ends. In nucleotides, the CDR3 is TGTGCCAGCAGCTTTGGCCAAGGCCTTTACAATGAGCAGTTCTTC. Protein product: CASSFGQGLYNEQFF.

This clone was seen only a few times. The genes are TRBV19 and TRBJ1-1; a possible D gene is TRBD1 (5 bases). CDR3 length: 14 amino acids. Trimming took off 7 bases at V and 0 bases at J, with 12 bases between the two ends. Per germline, CDR1 LNHDA and CDR2 SQIVND (reference sequence). The CDR3 spells CASNRWGLNTEAFF. The CDR3 DNA follows: TGTGCCAGTAATAGATGGGGACTGAACACTGAAGCTTTCTTT.

This rearrangement joins TRBV20-1 to TRBJ2-1; D is unresolved. Per germline, CDR1 DFQATT and CDR2 SNEGSKA (reference sequence). The CDR3 covers 11 residues. V dropped 2 bases and J dropped 6 bases, with 5 bases sitting between them. This CDR3 reads CSARLVNEQFF. The DNA of the CDR3 is TGCAGTGCTAGACTTGTCAATGAGCAGTTCTTC.

This rearrangement joins TRBV29-1 to TRBJ1-4; perhaps TRBD1 as D (5 bases). The germline V gene encodes CDR1 SQVTM and CDR2 ANQGSEA. CDR3 size: 11 residues. V shed 7 bases and J shed 4 bases, with 7 bases lying between them. The CDR3 nucleotides are TGCAGCGCTGGGGGTAATGAAAAACTGTTTTTT. Translated, it gives CSAGGNEKLFF.

This rearrangement joins TRBV4-2 to TRBJ2-5, with D perhaps TRBD2 (7 bases). CDR1 is LGHNA, CDR2 YNFKEQ, per germline. Between the trimmed V and J ends, which lost 3 bases and 5 bases, there was a span of 22 bases. The CDR3 consists of 17 residues. The CDR3 DNA is TGTGCCAGCAGCCATTCTGGCGGGGGCGCCCCGACGGAGACCCAGTACTTC. It is translated as CASSHSGGGAPTETQYF.

This clone was seen only a few times. The CDR3 is CASSSVLGGSTDTQYF. Here the CDR3 DNA reads TGCGCCAGCAGCTCGGTCTTAGGGGGGAGCACAGATACGCAGTATTTT. The rearrangement uses TRBV5-1 and TRBJ2-3; D is perhaps TRBD1 or TRBD2 (6 bases each). CDR1 and CDR2 from the germline V gene are SGHRS and YFSETQ. The length of the CDR3 is 16 residues. With 3 bases removed from V and 0 bases from J, the gap between germline ends came to 14 bases. Filled out from reference TRBV5-1 and TRBJ2-3, the complete variable domain reads KAGVTQTPRYLIKTRGQQVTLSCSPISGHRSVSWYQQTPGQGLQFLFEYFSETQRNKGNFPGRFSGRQFSNSRSEMNVSTLELGDSALYLCASSSVLGGSTDTQYFGPGTRLTVL.

The V and J genes are TRBV10-1 and TRBJ2-7, with D uncertain. From germline, CDR1 is WNHNN and CDR2 SYGVQD (reference sequence). This CDR3 has 13 residues. The ends were cut back, 2 bases at V and 6 bases at J, with 11 bases in the middle. The CDR3 loop reads CASSETLGSEQYF. The CDR3 nucleotides read TGCGCCAGCAGTGAGACCCTGGGGTCCGAGCAGTACTTC.

The genes are TRBV4-2 and TRBJ2-3, with D possibly matching TRBD2 (5 bases). The CDR3 is 17 residues long. Deletions cut 0 bases from V and 4 bases from J, with 17 bases between. Germline V lookup: CDR1 LGHNA, CDR2 YNFKEQ. In DNA, the CDR3 is TGTGCCAGCAGCCAAGATCCGGCTAGTGGGAGCCCAGATACGCAGTATTTT. Translated, it gives CASSQDPASGSPDTQYF.

The CDR3 DNA sequence: TGTGCCAGCAGTTACATCAGCGGGGGGGCATACAATGAGCAGTTCTTC. Amino acid sequence: CASSYISGGAYNEQFF. This chain connects TRBV6-5 to TRBJ2-1; 10 nucleotides match TRBD2. The CDR3 contains 16 residues. From germline, CDR1 is MNHEY and CDR2 SVGAGI. J was trimmed by 4 bases and V by 2 bases; bases with no gene match: 5.

This chain links TRBV28 with TRBJ2-4; a weak D match, TRBD2 (5 bases). Germline V CDR1 and CDR2: MDHEN, SYDVKM. V lost 6 bases, J lost 0 bases, and 12 bases lay in between. The CDR3 loop spans 15 amino acids. As DNA, the CDR3 is TGTGCCAGCAGAAGAGGGTCACTAGCCAAAAACATTCAGTACTTC. Protein: CASRRGSLAKNIQYF.

This clone came up a few times. This sequence joins TRBV15 and TRBJ2-7; D might be TRBD1 (5 bases). CDR1 is LNHNV and CDR2 is YYDKDF in the germline V gene (reference sequence). The V gene lost 0 bases and the J gene lost 2 bases, with 11 bases spanning the gap. The CDR3 extends over 15 amino acids. CDR3 DNA sequence: TGTGCCACCAGCAGAGAGTATGGGGCAGCCTACGAGCAGTACGTC. Residues: CATSREYGAAYEQYV.

The chain has TRBV9 and TRBJ2-1; D might be TRBD2 (6 bases). V was cut by 8 bases and J by 0 bases, with 15 bases left in between. CDR1 is SGDLS, CDR2 YYNGEE, per germline. The CDR3 covers 15 residues. The CDR3 bases are TGTGCCAGTTCTTTAGCGGAAAGCTCCTACAATGAGCAGTTCTTC. Protein: CASSLAESSYNEQFF.

The rearrangement links TRBV5-6 to TRBJ1-2, with TRBD1 matching over 8 bases. This CDR3 has 16 residues. V lost 0 bases to trimming and J lost 4 bases; unmatched junction nucleotides: 8. Germline lookup yields CDR1 SGHDT and CDR2 YYEEEE. CDR3 sequence: CASSLAPGQAGYGYTF. The DNA of the CDR3 is TGTGCCAGCAGCTTGGCCCCGGGACAGGCGGGCTATGGCTACACCTTC.

This chain uses TRBV7-6 with TRBJ2-2; TRBD1 matches 8 bases. This CDR3 contains 15 residues. Germline trimming cut 5 bases from V and 10 bases from J; bases unmatched to any gene: 12. Per the germline V gene, CDR1 is SGHVS and CDR2 is FNYEAQ. CDR3 protein: CASSRYRGYNEELFF. CDR3 in DNA: TGTGCCAGCAGCCGCTACAGGGGGTATAACGAGGAGCTGTTTTTT. Complete variable domain (other parts from reference TRBV7-6 and TRBJ2-2): GAGVSQSPRYKVTKRGQDVALRCDPISGHVSLYWYRQALGQGPEFLTYFNYEAQQDKSGLPNDRFSAERPEGSISTLTIQRTEQRDSAMYRCASSRYRGYNEELFFGEGSRLTVL.

This chain connects TRBV6-5 to TRBJ1-1, with D maybe TRBD1 (5 bases). Germline V gene sequence: CDR1 MNHEY, CDR2 SVGAGI. Trimming took off 2 bases at V and 0 bases at J, with 7 bases between the two ends. CDR3 length equals 14 residues. The CDR3 DNA sequence: TGTGCCAGCAGTTACAGGGGCTTGAACACTGAAGCTTTCTTT. Translated, it gives CASSYRGLNTEAFF.

V usage is TRBV28 and J usage is TRBJ1-5; 7 nucleotides match TRBD1. Germline CDR1 reads MDHEN; CDR2 reads SYDVKM. The CDR3 extends over 14 amino acids. V lost 6 bases and J lost 6; bases outside the gene matches: 8. This CDR3 reads CASSLGQQFQPQHF. Here the CDR3 DNA reads TGTGCCAGCAGCCTGGGACAGCAATTTCAGCCCCAGCATTTT.

The V gene is TRBV18, the J gene TRBJ1-1; weak D call: TRBD1 (6 bases). The germline V gene encodes CDR1 KGHSH and CDR2 LQKENI. V was clipped by 0 bases and J by 5 bases, with 13 bases between them. The CDR3 consists of 15 residues. The CDR3 here is CASSPPNRVGTEAFF. The CDR3 coding sequence is TGTGCCAGCTCACCACCTAACAGGGTGGGGACTGAAGCTTTCTTT.

The chain combines TRBV5-1 with TRBJ1-2; possible D gene TRBD1, 5 bases. Germline CDR1 reads SGHRS; CDR2 reads YFSETQ. V lost 1 base to trimming and J lost 3 bases, with 10 bases between them. The CDR3 extends over 14 amino acids. The CDR3 loop is CASSLRGDHYGYTF. The CDR3 DNA reads TGCGCCAGCAGCTTGCGAGGGGATCACTATGGCTACACCTTC.

J is TRBJ1-1 and V is TRBV18; D might be TRBD1 (6 bases). Trimming stripped 3 bases from V and 0 bases from J, with 11 bases between. The CDR3 is 15 amino acids. Germline-derived CDR1 and CDR2 are KGHSH and LQKENI. The CDR3: CASSPTDSMNTEAFF. DNA for the CDR3: TGTGCCAGCTCACCGACGGACAGTATGAACACTGAAGCTTTCTTT.

This clone has just one count. V is TRBV6-5 and J is TRBJ2-7; D is perhaps TRBD2 (6 bases). Germline CDR1 is MNHEY and CDR2 is SVGAGI. V lost 6 bases to trimming and J lost 0 bases, with 15 bases between them. This CDR3 contains 15 residues. Here the CDR3 reads CASSPAGGSSYEQYV. In DNA form, the CDR3 reads TGTGCCAGCAGCCCAGCCGGGGGAAGCTCCTACGAGCAGTACGTC.